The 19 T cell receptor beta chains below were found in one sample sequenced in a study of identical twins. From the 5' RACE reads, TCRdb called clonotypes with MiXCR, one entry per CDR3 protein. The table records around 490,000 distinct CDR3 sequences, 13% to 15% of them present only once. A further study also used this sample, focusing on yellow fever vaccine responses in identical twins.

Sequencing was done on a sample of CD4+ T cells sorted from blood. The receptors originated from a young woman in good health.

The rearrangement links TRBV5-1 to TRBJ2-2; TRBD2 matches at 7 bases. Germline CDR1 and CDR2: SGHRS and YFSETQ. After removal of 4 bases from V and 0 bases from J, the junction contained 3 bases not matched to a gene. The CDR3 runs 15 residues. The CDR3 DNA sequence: TGCGCCAGCAGCAACGGACTAGCGAACACCGGGGAGCTGTTTTTT. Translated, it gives CASSNGLANTGELFF.

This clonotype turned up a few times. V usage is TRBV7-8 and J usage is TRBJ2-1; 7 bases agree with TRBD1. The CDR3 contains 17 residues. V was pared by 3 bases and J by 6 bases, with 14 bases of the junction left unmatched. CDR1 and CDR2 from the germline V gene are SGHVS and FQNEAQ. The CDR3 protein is CASSFNPTTGPGNEQFF. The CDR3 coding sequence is TGTGCCAGCAGCTTCAACCCGACGACAGGGCCCGGCAATGAGCAGTTCTTC.

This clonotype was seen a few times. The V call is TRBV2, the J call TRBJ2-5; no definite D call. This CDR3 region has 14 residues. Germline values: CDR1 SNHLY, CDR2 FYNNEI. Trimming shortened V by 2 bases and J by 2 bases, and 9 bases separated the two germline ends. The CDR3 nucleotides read TGTGCCAGCAGTGAATGGCAGGCTCAAGAGACCCAGTACTTC. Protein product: CASSEWQAQETQYF.

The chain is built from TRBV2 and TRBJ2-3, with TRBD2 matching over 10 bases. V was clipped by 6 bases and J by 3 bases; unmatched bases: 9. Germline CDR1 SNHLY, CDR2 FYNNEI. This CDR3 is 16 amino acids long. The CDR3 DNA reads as TGTGCCAGCAGAACCCTAGCGGGGGTAACGACAGATACGCAGTATTTT. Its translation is CASRTLAGVTTDTQYF.

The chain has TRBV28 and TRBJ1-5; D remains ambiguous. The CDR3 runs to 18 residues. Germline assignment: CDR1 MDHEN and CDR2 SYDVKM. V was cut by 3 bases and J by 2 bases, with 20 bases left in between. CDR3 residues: CASSFKIRAGVGNQPQHF. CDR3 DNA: TGTGCCAGCAGTTTTAAGATTCGGGCCGGCGTAGGCAATCAGCCCCAGCATTTT.

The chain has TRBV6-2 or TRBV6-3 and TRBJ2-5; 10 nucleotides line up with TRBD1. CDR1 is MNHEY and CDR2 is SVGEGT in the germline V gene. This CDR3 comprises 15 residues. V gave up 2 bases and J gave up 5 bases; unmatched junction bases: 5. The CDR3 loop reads CASSYGTGASETQYF. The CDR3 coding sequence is TGTGCCAGCAGTTACGGGACAGGGGCGTCGGAGACCCAGTACTTC.

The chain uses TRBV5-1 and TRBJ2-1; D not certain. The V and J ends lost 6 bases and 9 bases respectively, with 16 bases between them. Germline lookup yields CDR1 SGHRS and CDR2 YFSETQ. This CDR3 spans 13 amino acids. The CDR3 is CASTSSGNGEQFF. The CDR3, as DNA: TGCGCCAGCACATCCTCCGGCAATGGTGAGCAGTTCTTC.

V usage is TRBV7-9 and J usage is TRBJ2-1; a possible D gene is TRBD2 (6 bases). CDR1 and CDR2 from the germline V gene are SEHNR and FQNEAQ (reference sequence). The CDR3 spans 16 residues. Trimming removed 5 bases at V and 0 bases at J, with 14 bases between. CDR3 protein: CASSPTRGSSYNEQFF. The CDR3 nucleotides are TGTGCCAGCAGCCCAACACGGGGGAGCTCCTACAATGAGCAGTTCTTC.

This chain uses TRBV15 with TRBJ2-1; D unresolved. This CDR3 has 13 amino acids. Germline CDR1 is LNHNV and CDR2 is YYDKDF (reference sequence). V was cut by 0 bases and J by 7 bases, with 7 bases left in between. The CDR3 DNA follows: TGTGCCACCAGCAGAGATGGGTGGAATGAGCAGTTCTTC. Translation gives CATSRDGWNEQFF.

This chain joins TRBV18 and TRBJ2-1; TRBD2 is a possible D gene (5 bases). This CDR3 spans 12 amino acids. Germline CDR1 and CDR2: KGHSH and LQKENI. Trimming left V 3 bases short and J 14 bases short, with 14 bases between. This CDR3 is CASSPPRTSKFF. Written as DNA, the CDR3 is TGTGCCAGCTCACCGCCGCGAACTAGTAAGTTCTTC.

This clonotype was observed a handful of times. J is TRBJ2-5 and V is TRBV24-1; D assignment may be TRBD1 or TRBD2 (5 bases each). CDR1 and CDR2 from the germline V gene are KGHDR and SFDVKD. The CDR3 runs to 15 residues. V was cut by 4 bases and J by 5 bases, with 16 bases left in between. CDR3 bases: TGTGCCACCAGTGACCCGCCGGGACCCGGGGAGACCCAGTACTTC. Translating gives CATSDPPGPGETQYF.

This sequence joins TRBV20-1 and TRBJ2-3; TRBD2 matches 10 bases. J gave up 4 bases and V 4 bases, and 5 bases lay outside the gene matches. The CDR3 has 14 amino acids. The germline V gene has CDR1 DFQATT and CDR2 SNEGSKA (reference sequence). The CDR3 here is CSATLAGVSDTQYF. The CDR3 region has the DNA TGCAGTGCTACTCTAGCGGGAGTTTCAGATACGCAGTATTTT.

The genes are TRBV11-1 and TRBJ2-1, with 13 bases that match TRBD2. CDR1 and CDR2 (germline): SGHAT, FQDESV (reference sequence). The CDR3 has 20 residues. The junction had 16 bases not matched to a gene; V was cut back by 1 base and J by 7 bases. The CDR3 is CASSLGLTSGRAVFGNEQFF. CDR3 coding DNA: TGTGCCAGCAGCTTAGGATTAACTAGCGGGAGGGCCGTTTTTGGGAATGAGCAGTTCTTC. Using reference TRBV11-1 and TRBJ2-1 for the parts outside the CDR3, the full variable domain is EAEVAQSPRYKITEKSQAVAFWCDPISGHATLYWYRQILGQGPELLVQFQDESVVDDSQLPKDRFSAERLKGVDSTLKIQPAELGDSAMYLCASSLGLTSGRAVFGNEQFFGPGTRLTVL.

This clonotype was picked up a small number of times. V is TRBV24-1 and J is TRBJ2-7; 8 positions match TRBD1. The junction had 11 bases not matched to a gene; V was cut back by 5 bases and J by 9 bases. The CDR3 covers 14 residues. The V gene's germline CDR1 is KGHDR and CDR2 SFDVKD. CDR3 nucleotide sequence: TGTGCCACCAGTGCCCCGGACAGGGACGGCGTGCAGTACTTC. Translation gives CATSAPDRDGVQYF.

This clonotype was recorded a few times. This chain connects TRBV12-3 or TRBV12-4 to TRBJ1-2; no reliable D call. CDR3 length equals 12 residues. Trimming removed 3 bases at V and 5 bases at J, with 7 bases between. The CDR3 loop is CASSFGQYGYTF. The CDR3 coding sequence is TGTGCCAGCAGTTTTGGGCAGTATGGCTACACCTTC.

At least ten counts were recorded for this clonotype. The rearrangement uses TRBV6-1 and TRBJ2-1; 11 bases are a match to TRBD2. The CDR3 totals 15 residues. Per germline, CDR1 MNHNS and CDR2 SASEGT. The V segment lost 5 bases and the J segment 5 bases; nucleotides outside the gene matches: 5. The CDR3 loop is CASSPSGGRHNEQFF. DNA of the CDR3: TGTGCCAGCAGTCCTAGCGGGGGGCGGCACAATGAGCAGTTCTTC.

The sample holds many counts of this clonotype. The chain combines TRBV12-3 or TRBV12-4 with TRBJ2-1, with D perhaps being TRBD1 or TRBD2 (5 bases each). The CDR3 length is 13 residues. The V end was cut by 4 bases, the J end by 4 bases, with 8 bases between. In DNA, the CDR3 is TGTGCCAGCAGTTCGGGACGGTACAATGAGCAGTTCTTC. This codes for CASSSGRYNEQFF.

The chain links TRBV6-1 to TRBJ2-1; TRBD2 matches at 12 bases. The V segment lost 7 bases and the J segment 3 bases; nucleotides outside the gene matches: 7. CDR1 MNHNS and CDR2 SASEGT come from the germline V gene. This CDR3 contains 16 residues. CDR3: CASTPTSGSNYNEQFF. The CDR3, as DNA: TGTGCCAGCACTCCGACTAGCGGGAGTAACTACAATGAGCAGTTCTTC.

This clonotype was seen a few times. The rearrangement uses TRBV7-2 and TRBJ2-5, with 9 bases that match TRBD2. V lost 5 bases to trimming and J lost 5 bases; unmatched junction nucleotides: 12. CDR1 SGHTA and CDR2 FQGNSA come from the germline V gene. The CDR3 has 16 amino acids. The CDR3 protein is CASSLGLAPWSETQYF. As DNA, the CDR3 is TGTGCCAGCAGCCTGGGACTAGCCCCCTGGTCGGAGACCCAGTACTTC.